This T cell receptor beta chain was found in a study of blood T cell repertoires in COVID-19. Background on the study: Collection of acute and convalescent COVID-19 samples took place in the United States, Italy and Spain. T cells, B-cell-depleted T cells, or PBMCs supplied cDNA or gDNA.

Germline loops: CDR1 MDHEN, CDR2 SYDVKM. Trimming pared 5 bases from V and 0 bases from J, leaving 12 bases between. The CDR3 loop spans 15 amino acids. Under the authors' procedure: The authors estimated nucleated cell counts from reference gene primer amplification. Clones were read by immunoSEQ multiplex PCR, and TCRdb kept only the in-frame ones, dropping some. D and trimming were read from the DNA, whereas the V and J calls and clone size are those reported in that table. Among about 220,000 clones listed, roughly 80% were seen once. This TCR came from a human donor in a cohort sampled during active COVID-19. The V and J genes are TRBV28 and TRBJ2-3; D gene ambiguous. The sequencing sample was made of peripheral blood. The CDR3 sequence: CASSPLVRSTDTQYF. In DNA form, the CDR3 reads TGTGCCAGCAGTCCCCTGGTCAGGAGCACAGATACGCAGTATTTT.